The present T cell receptor beta chain was sequenced within a study of response to subunit inactivated influenza vaccine. This clonotype was detected a few times. From germline, CDR1 is SNHLY and CDR2 FYNNEI. This CDR3 region has 13 residues. V was clipped by 9 bases and J by 7 bases; unmatched bases: 9. Using its own MiXCR run on the RT-PCR reads, TCRdb lists one record per CDR3 protein. The data show some 160,000 distinct CDR3 sequences, with under 13% seen just once and roughly 12% held by the top ten. This chain connects TRBV2 to TRBJ2-1; the match to TRBD2 covers 7 bases. The TCR comes from a man between 45 and 60 years old who received an inactivated influenza vaccine. The sample was non-naive T cells sorted from PBMCs, taken more than 35 days after vaccination. This CDR3 reads CASNGLEVNEQFF. As DNA, the CDR3 is TGTGCCAGTAATGGACTAGAGGTAAATGAGCAGTTCTTC.